One and the same sample provided the 15 T cell receptor beta chains below, sequenced in a study of CXCR3-negative and CXCR3-positive naive CD8 T cells (dated 2019 in TCRdb). The listed sequencing device is NextSeq 550. The Human TCR Profiling Kit (MiLaboratory) was used to make UMI-labeled 5' RACE TRB cDNA libraries. TCRdb reanalyzed the reads, keeping one entry per CDR3 protein sequence and omitting DNA. This sample's table has entries for under 110,000 distinct CDR3 sequences. Jointly, the top ten make up more than 0.3% of the sample. Study-wide findings and limitations: Compared with CXCR3-negative naive cells, CXCR3-positive naive cells had TRB CDR3s with higher hydrophobicity (lower Kidera factor 4), lower energy, and higher strength and volume indices.

The antigens these receptors bind are not known. The material sequenced was naive CXCR3+ CD8+ T cells from blood. The cell subset or site label here, explained by the study, means: CD45RO-CCR7+CD27+CD95- naive CD8+ T cells expressing CXCR3 (TNR3+). The receptors shown here come from a human donor in good health. Some clones in this sample may be carry-over from other donors' samples.

This chain joins TRBV7-3 and TRBJ1-1. The CDR3 is made up of 15 amino acids. The germline V gene has CDR1 SGHTA and CDR2 FQGTGA. The CDR3 protein is CASSTTGGVNTEAFF. The variable domain in full, completed from reference TRBV7-3 and TRBJ1-1, reads GAGVSQTPSNKVTEKGKYVELRCDPISGHTALYWYRQSLGQGPEFLIYFQGTGAADDSGLPNDRFFAVRPEGSVSTLKIQRTERGDSAVYLCASSTTGGVNTEAFFGQGTRLTVV.

This sequence joins TRBV29-1 and TRBJ2-7; TCRdb's assignment of TRBD1 cannot be checked, as there is no DNA. This CDR3 contains 14 residues. CDR1 and CDR2 from the germline V gene are SQVTM and ANQGSEA. The CDR3 loop reads CSVVFVGRGNEQYF.

The chain recombines TRBV7-9 with TRBJ2-1. Germline CDR1 and CDR2: SEHNR and FQNEAQ (reference sequence). The CDR3 is made up of 14 amino acids. The CDR3 region is CASSPGSSNNEQFF. The whole variable domain, remainder taken from reference TRBV7-9 and TRBJ2-1, is DTGVSQNPRHKITKRGQNVTFRCDPISEHNRLYWYRQTLGQGPEFLTYFQNEAQLEKSRLLSDRFSAERPKGSFSTLEIQRTEQGDSAMYLCASSPGSSNNEQFFGPGTRLTVL.

The chain links TRBV7-8 to TRBJ2-7; TCRdb returns TRBD1, unconfirmable since there is no DNA. The CDR3 totals 13 residues. Germline loops: CDR1 SGHVS, CDR2 FQNEAQ. The CDR3 loop is CASSQQGSYEQYF.

The J gene is TRBJ2-5, the V gene TRBV11-2; TCRdb returns TRBD2, unconfirmable since there is no DNA. Germline CDR1 reads SGHAT; CDR2 reads FQNNGV. The CDR3 is 14 amino acids. The CDR3 loop reads CASSLDPPSETQYF.

This chain joins TRBV11-1 and TRBJ2-1; the D gene TCRdb calls, TRBD2, cannot be checked with no DNA. The CDR3 is made up of 16 amino acids. CDR1 SGHAT and CDR2 FQDESV come from the germline V gene (reference sequence). The CDR3 region is CASSLTGLPSYNEQFF.

V usage is TRBV6-2 or TRBV6-3 and J usage is TRBJ2-7; the TCRdb D gene call, TRBD2, has no DNA to confirm it. The CDR3 is 12 residues long. Germline V gene data show CDR1 as MNHEY and CDR2 as SVGEGT. The CDR3 here is CASSWERGEQYF.

This chain uses TRBV4-1 with TRBJ1-2; TCRdb returns TRBD1, unconfirmable since there is no DNA. The CDR3 has 14 residues. From germline, CDR1 is MGHRA and CDR2 YSYEKL. The CDR3 is CASSQEGGLNGYTF.

This chain joins TRBV14 and TRBJ1-1. The CDR3 totals 12 residues. Per germline, CDR1 SGHDN and CDR2 FVKESK. This chain's CDR3 is CASSRADTEAFF.

The V gene is TRBV29-1, the J gene TRBJ2-7; the TCRdb call, TRBD1, lacks DNA for checking. Germline V gives CDR1 SQVTM, CDR2 ANQGSEA. CDR3 length: 15 residues. The CDR3 here is CSVENPQGRPYEQYF.

The chain has TRBV7-6 and TRBJ1-3. CDR1 and CDR2 from the germline V gene are SGHVS and FNYEAQ. This CDR3 region has 15 residues. This CDR3 reads CASSLNRSPGNTIYF.

The CDR3 is CASSFIGTNEKLFF. V gene TRBV7-9 combines with J gene TRBJ1-4. CDR1 is SEHNR and CDR2 is FQNEAQ in the germline V gene (reference sequence). The length of the CDR3 is 14 residues.

The gene calls are TRBV27 and TRBJ2-1. Germline CDR1 MNHEY, CDR2 SMNVEV (reference sequence). CDR3 length equals 16 residues. CDR3 in amino acids: CASSLSGGRALNEQFF.

The genes are TRBV6-6 and TRBJ1-1; TCRdb lists TRBD1, though no DNA is available to test this call. CDR3 length: 11 residues. The V gene's germline CDR1 is MNHNY and CDR2 SVGAGI (reference sequence). The CDR3 region is CASSPGEEAFF.

This chain joins TRBV4-3 and TRBJ2-1; TCRdb returns TRBD2, unconfirmable since there is no DNA. The CDR3 spans 14 residues. Germline values: CDR1 LGHNA, CDR2 YSLEER. CDR3 protein: CASSSGLIYNEQFF.